This T cell receptor beta chain appears in the sequencing data of a study of OX40 agonist ivuxolimab in advanced cancers. Notes on the research overall: Ivuxolimab, which targeted the costimulatory receptor OX40 (CD134), was an agonistic, fully human IgG2 monoclonal antibody. The point of sequencing TCRbeta in the periphery was to test whether ivuxolimab changed TCR sequence diversity and drove clonal T-cell expansion. Of the approximately 50 patients in dose escalation, 19 had hepatocellular carcinoma, some 15 had melanoma, 9 had renal cell carcinoma and 9 had head and neck cancer. Prior anti-PD-1, anti-PD-L1 or anti-CTLA-4 therapy was permitted, and less than 45% of dose-escalation patients had received checkpoint inhibitors. Partial responses occurred in three dose-escalation patients: two with cutaneous melanoma and one with hepatocellular carcinoma. The paper reports the monotherapy dose-escalation portion (N of about 50 patients) of the phase I ivuxolimab trial. Intravenous ivuxolimab was administered to patients every 2 weeks at six dose levels: 0.01, 0.1, 0.3, 1.5, 3 and 10 mg/kg. In the dose-escalation cohort, around four fifths of patients were male, and the mean age was approximately 60 years with a range of 23 to 79.

The paper's findings and limits, for the study overall: At doses from 0.1 to 3.0 mg/kg, clonal expansion was seen in both CD4+ and CD8+ blood T cells between baseline and week 6. Low levels of normalized T-cell clonal expansion were also shown by some nonresponding patients. Partial responders in the 0.1-3.0 mg/kg groups had among the lowest normalized peripheral clonal expansion, especially among CD8+ T cells. After ivuxolimab, expanded clones were on average more numerous among CD8+ T cells than among CD4+ T cells. Which antigens the clonally expanded peripheral T cells were specific for was not determined.

Genomic DNA was isolated from the sorted cells so that the TCRbeta CDR3 region could be sequenced. TCRbeta CDR3 regions were sequenced using the immunoSEQ Assay. The table comes from immuneACCESS by way of TCRdb, which keeps in-frame sequences with V and J called. Part of the clones is missing from these tables; in studies checked, under half for an unresolved V gene and the rest for unknown reasons. This sample comprises approximately 91,000 clones, approximately 90% of them detected only once. The ten largest clones represent over 0.4% of the sample. Details on this clone: There is no known antigen for this receptor. Per-base qualities were not stored, and no clone one base away is much larger.

Relative to germline, V is missing 3 bases and J is missing 5 bases, with 1 base of the junction outside any gene match. According to the germline V gene, CDR1 reads SGDLS and CDR2 reads YYNGEE. The CDR3 starts with the cysteine, ends with the phenylalanine, and has 12 residues. Left in the record is the CDR3 DNA by itself, 36 bases read in frame from the first base. The trial excluded patients who had a history of autoimmune disease or were on systemic immunosuppression. Peripheral blood for TCR sequencing was collected from all dose cohorts at baseline, on cycle 4 day 1, and on cycle 7 day 1. The samples were taken from a phase I, first-in-human, multicenter, open-label dose-escalation trial of ivuxolimab. Adults with locally advanced or metastatic head and neck squamous cell, hepatocellular, melanoma or renal cell carcinoma were enrolled in the trial. Before TCR sequencing, CD4+ and CD8+ T cells were separately sorted from peripheral blood.

The origin of this receptor is an adult with an advanced solid tumor such as melanoma, head and neck, liver or kidney cancer. This receptor chain uses TRBV9 and TRBJ2-5; 7 central bases correspond to TRBD2. The sample here was CD4+ or CD8+ T cells sorted from blood, taken in a trial of the OX40 agonist ivuxolimab. DNA sequence: TGTGCCAGCAGCGCCGGGGGGGAGACCCAGTACTTC. The encoded protein is CASSAGGETQYF.